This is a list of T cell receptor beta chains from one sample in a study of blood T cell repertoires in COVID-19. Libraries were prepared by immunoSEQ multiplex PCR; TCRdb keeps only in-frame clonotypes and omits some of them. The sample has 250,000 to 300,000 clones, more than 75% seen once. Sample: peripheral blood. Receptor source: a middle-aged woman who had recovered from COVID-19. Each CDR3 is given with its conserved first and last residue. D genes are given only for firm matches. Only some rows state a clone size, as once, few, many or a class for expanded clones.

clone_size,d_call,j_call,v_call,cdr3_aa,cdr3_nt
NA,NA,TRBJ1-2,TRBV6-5,CASTTAENYGYTF,TGTGCCAGCACAACCGCCGAGAACTATGGCTACACCTTC
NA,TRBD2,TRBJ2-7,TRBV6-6,CASSRRGVAGGPGYEQYF,TGTGCCAGCAGCCGACGGGGAGTAGCGGGAGGGCCAGGGTACGAGCAGTACTTC
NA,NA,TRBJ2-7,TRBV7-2,CASSLGGQSYEQYF,TGTGCCAGCAGCTTAGGGGGACAATCCTACGAGCAGTACTTC
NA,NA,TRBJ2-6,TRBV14,CATTRVSGANVLTF,TGTGCCACCACCAGGGTCTCTGGGGCCAACGTCCTGACTTTC
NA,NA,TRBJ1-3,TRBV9,CASSVGSDAISGNTIYF,TGTGCCAGCAGCGTAGGGAGTGACGCGATCTCTGGAAACACCATATATTTT
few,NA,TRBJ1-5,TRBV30,CAWSVGPGGNQPQHF,TGTGCCTGGAGTGTGGGTCCGGGGGGCAATCAGCCCCAGCATTTT
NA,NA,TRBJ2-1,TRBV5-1,CASTSRGRSYNEQFF,TGCGCCAGCACCAGCAGGGGCCGCTCCTACAATGAGCAGTTCTTC
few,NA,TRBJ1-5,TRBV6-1,CASSRQGRGQPQHF,TGTGCCAGCAGTCGGCAGGGAAGGGGGCAGCCCCAGCATTTT
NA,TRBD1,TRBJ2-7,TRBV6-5,CASMLGQGRVYEQYF,TGTGCCAGCATGCTGGGACAGGGGAGGGTCTACGAGCAGTACTTC
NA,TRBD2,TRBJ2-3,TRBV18,CASSTSGRADTQYF,TGTGCCAGCTCGACTAGCGGGAGGGCAGATACGCAGTATTTT
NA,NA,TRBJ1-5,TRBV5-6,CASSLGARNQPQHF,TGTGCCAGCAGCTTGGGGGCCCGCAATCAGCCCCAGCATTTT
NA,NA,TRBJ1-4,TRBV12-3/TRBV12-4,CASRPPGGKLFF,TGTGCCAGCAGGCCCCCAGGTGGGAAACTGTTTTTT
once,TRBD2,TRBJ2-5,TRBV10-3,CATRRGARETQYF,TGTGCCACCAGGCGGGGGGCTAGGGAGACCCAGTACTTC
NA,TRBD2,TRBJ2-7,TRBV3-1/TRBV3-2,CASSQALSSGSSYEQYF,TGTGCCAGCAGCCAAGCCCTCTCTAGCGGGAGCTCCTACGAGCAGTACTTC
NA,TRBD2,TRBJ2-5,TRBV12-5,CASGLVVAGVGQETQYF,TGTGCTAGTGGTTTGGTGGTAGCGGGAGTTGGGCAAGAGACCCAGTACTTC
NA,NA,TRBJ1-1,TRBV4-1,CASSQQQGNTEAFF,TGCGCCAGCAGCCAGCAACAGGGAAACACTGAAGCTTTCTTT
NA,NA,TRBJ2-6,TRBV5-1,CASLSGANVLTF,TGCGCCAGCCTCTCTGGGGCCAACGTCCTGACTTTC
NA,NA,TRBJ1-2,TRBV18,CASSPGQTNYGYTF,TGTGCCAGCTCGCCGGGACAAACTAACTATGGCTACACCTTC
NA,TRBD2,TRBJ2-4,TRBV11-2,CASSLGGLAALAKNIQYF,TGTGCCAGCAGCTTAGGGGGACTAGCGGCCCTAGCCAAAAACATTCAGTACTTC
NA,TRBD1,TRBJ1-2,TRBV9,CASSPRDRGLLLGGYTF,TGTGCCAGCAGCCCCCGAGACAGGGGTTTGTTGTTGGGGGGCTACACCTTC
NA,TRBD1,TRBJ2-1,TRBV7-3,CASSPGTGNEQFF,TGTGCCAGCAGCCCCGGGACAGGGAATGAGCAGTTCTTC
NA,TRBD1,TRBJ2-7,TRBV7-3,CASSLGPSGTGGYEQYF,TGTGCCAGCAGCTTAGGCCCTAGCGGGACAGGGGGCTACGAGCAGTACTTC
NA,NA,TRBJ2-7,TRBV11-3,CASSLVSGGEQYF,TGTGCCAGCAGCTTAGTTAGCGGAGGCGAGCAGTACTTC
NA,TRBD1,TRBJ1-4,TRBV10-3,CAISVGDRGPKNEKLFF,TGTGCCATCAGTGTGGGGGACAGGGGGCCTAAAAATGAAAAACTGTTTTTT
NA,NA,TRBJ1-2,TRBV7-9,CASSLREPGPGYGYTF,TGTGCCAGCAGTCTGCGGGAGCCGGGGCCCGGCTATGGCTACACCTTC
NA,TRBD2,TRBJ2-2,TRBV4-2,CASSQAGLAGGPFTGELFF,TGTGCCAGCAGCCAAGCTGGACTAGCGGGAGGGCCGTTCACCGGGGAGCTGTTTTTT
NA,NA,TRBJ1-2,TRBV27,CASKNLAGYTF,TGTGCCAGCAAGAATTTGGCTGGCTACACCTTC
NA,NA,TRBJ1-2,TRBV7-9,CASSLSFPVDTYGYTF,TGTGCCAGCAGCTTAAGTTTCCCAGTCGACACTTATGGCTACACCTTC
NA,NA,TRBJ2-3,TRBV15,CATSLGIGTDTQYF,TGTGCCACCAGCCTAGGCATCGGCACAGATACGCAGTATTTT
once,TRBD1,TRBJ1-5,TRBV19,CASSIGGTGDNQPQHF,TGTGCCAGTAGTATAGGGGGGACAGGGGACAATCAGCCCCAGCATTTT
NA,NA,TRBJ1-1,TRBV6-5,CASLTRQANTEAFF,TGTGCCAGCCTGACCCGACAGGCGAACACTGAAGCTTTCTTT
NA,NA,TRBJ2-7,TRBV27,CASSLGIGEQYF,TGTGCCAGCAGTTTAGGTATCGGCGAGCAGTACTTC
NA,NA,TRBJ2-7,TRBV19,CASSATEDGSYEQYF,TGTGCCAGTAGCGCGACAGAGGACGGCTCCTACGAGCAGTACTTC
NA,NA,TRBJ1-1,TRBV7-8,CASSPTGTEAFF,TGTGCCAGCAGCCCAACCGGGACTGAAGCTTTCTTT
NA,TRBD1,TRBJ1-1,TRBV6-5,CASNHGGQGATEAFF,TGTGCCAGCAACCATGGGGGACAGGGGGCCACTGAAGCTTTCTTT
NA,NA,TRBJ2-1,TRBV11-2,CASSPQGVAAYNEQFF,TGTGCCAGCAGCCCCCAGGGGGTAGCGGCCTACAATGAGCAGTTCTTC
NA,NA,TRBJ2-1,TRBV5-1,CASSFRSGYNEQFF,TGCGCCAGCAGCTTTAGGAGCGGCTACAATGAGCAGTTCTTC
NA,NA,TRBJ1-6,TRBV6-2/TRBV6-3,CASSYSSVGGNSPLHF,TGTGCCAGCAGTTACTCGTCAGTGGGGGGTAATTCACCCCTCCACTTT
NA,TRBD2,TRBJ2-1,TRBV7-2,CASSKRREGSYNEQFF,TGTGCCAGCAGCAAAAGGCGGGAGGGGTCCTACAATGAGCAGTTCTTC
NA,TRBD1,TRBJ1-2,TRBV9,CASSGRQGDYEGYTF,TGTGCCAGCAGCGGTCGACAGGGGGACTATGAGGGCTACACCTTC
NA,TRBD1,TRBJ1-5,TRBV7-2,CASSLGARTGGQPQHF,TGTGCCAGCAGCTTAGGTGCCCGGACAGGGGGGCAGCCCCAGCATTTT
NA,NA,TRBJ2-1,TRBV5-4,CASSLAGSSYNEQFF,TGTGCCAGCAGCTTGGCCGGGAGCTCCTACAATGAGCAGTTCTTC
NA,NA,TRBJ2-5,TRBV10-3,CAITRQPQETQYF,TGTGCCATCACCAGGCAGCCACAAGAGACCCAGTACTTC
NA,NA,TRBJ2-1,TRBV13,CASSPRYGDEQFF,TGTGCCAGCAGCCCACGCTATGGTGATGAGCAGTTCTTC
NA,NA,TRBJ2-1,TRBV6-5,CASSRWQGGYNEQFF,TGTGCCAGCAGCCGGTGGCAGGGGGGTTACAATGAGCAGTTCTTC
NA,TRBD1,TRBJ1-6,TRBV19,CASTEGQYNSPLHF,TGTGCCAGTACCGAGGGACAGTATAATTCACCCCTCCACTTT
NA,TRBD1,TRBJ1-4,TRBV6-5,CASSYSTGVTNEKLFF,TGTGCCAGCAGTTACTCCACAGGGGTAACTAATGAAAAACTGTTTTTT
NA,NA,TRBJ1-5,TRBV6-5,CASSAAPGDPQPQHF,TGTGCCAGCAGCGCCGCTCCAGGGGACCCTCAGCCCCAGCATTTT
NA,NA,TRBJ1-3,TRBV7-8,CASSPGVGGGNTIYF,TGTGCCAGCAGCCCCGGGGTAGGTGGCGGAAACACCATATATTTT
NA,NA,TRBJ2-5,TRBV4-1,CASSQALAETQYF,TGCGCCAGCAGCCAAGCCCTAGCAGAGACCCAGTACTTC
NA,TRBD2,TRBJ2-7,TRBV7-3,CASSQGVLAGRLSYEQYF,TGTGCCAGCAGCCAAGGGGTACTAGCGGGACGCCTCTCCTACGAGCAGTACTTC
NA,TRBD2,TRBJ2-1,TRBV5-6,CASSLGVAGVLSYNEQFF,TGTGCCAGCAGCTTGGGGGTAGCGGGAGTTCTCTCCTACAATGAGCAGTTCTTC
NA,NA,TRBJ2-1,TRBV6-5,CASSSQGWGGNEQFF,TGTGCCAGCAGTTCCCAAGGTTGGGGCGGTAATGAGCAGTTCTTC
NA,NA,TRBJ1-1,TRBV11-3,CASSFPTPRGSGEAFF,TGTGCCAGCAGCTTTCCGACCCCCCGCGGGAGCGGTGAAGCTTTCTTT
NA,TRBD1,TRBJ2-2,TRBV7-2,CASSPRGQAGELFF,TGTGCCAGCAGCCCCCGGGGACAGGCCGGGGAGCTGTTTTTT
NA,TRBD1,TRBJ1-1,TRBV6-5,CASSYSMAGGRPEAFF,TGTGCCAGCAGTTACTCAATGGCAGGGGGCCGGCCTGAAGCTTTCTTT
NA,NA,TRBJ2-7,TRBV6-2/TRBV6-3,CASSYGGKQYF,TGTGCCAGCAGTTACGGGGGCAAGCAGTACTTC
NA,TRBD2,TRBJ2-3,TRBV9,CASAGGGNTQYF,TGTGCCAGCGCGGGAGGGGGAAATACGCAGTATTTT